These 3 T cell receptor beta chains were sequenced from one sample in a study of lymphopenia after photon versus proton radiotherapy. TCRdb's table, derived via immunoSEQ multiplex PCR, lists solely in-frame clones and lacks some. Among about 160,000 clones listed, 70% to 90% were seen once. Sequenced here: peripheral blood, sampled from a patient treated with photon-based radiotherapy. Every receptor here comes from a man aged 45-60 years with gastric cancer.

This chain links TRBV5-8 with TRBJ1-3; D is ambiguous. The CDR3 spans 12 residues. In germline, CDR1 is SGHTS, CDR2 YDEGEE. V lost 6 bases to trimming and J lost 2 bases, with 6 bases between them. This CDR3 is CASTLPGNTIYF. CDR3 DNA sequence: TGTGCCAGCACCCTACCTGGAAACACCATATATTTT.

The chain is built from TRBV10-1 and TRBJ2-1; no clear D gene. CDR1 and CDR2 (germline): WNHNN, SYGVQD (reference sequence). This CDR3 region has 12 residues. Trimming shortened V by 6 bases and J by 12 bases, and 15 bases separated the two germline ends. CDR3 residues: CASRVPFRGQFF. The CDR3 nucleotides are TGCGCCAGCAGGGTCCCATTCCGTGGGCAGTTCTTC.

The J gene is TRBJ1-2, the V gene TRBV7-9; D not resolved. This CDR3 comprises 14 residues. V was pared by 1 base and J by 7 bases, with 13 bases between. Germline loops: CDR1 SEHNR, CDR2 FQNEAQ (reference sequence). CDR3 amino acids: CASSLVEGVGGYTF. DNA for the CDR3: TGTGCCAGCAGCTTAGTCGAGGGCGTTGGTGGCTACACCTTC.